A selection of T cell receptor beta chains follows, all from one sample in a study of T cell responses to AZD1222 COVID-19 vaccine. TCRdb keeps only in-frame clones here, not all; method: immunoSEQ multiplex PCR. This table has more than 95,000 clones, roughly 84% appearing once. The material sequenced was peripheral blood, taken 28 days after the second AZD1222 dose. These receptors all come from an adult who received the AZD1222 COVID-19 vaccine. The CDR3 runs from the conserved cysteine through the conserved F or W. A D gene is named only where the DNA matches it firmly. Not all rows give a size; the values are once, few, many and, for expanded clones, a class.

clone_size	v_call	j_call	d_call	cdr3_nt	cdr3_aa
few	TRBV6-5	TRBJ1-4	NA	TGTGCCAGCAGTTACAATCAGGGAAATGAAAAACTGTTTTTT	CASSYNQGNEKLFF
few	TRBV5-5	TRBJ1-1	NA	TGTGCCAGCAGCTTTCCACCGAACACTGAAGCTTTCTTT	CASSFPPNTEAFF
NA	TRBV6-5	TRBJ2-1	NA	TGTGCCAGCGGGTTCAGAGGGCAGTGGCAGTTCTTC	CASGFRGQWQFF
NA	TRBV28	TRBJ2-1	TRBD1	TGTGCCAGCAGTTTAGGGGGGACAGGGGATGAGCAGTTCTTC	CASSLGGTGDEQFF
NA	TRBV7-3	TRBJ2-3	NA	TGTGCCAGCAGCTTACGCGTAAGCACAGATACGCAGTATTTT	CASSLRVSTDTQYF
NA	TRBV7-2	TRBJ1-5	NA	TGTGCCAGCAGCTTCAGCAATCAGCCCCAGCATTTT	CASSFSNQPQHF
NA	TRBV7-9	TRBJ2-3	NA	TGTGCCAGCAGGACCGTGGGGGCGGCTACGCAGTATTTT	CASRTVGAATQYF
NA	TRBV18	TRBJ1-1	TRBD1	TGTGCCAGCTCAGCAAAGACAGGGGATTCCGCTGAAGCTTTCTTT	CASSAKTGDSAEAFF
NA	TRBV29-1	TRBJ2-2	NA	TGCAGCGTATACGGGGGGCCTAGAGGTACCGGGGAGCTGTTTTTT	CSVYGGPRGTGELFF
few	TRBV19	TRBJ1-1	TRBD1	TGTGCCAGTAGCCAGACAGGGAGGGGCACTGAAGCTTTCTTT	CASSQTGRGTEAFF
NA	TRBV6-2/TRBV6-3	TRBJ1-3	NA	TGTGCCAGCAGTTACGGTGCAAGAAGCTCTGGAAACACCATATATTTT	CASSYGARSSGNTIYF
NA	TRBV7-2	TRBJ1-6	NA	TGTGCCAGCAGCTCCCCTAAAGTGTCCCTCCACTTT	CASSSPKVSLHF
NA	TRBV4-3	TRBJ1-6	NA	TGCGCCAGCAGCCAAGGGAGGGGCTATAATTCACCCCTCCACTTT	CASSQGRGYNSPLHF
NA	TRBV5-1	TRBJ1-4	NA	TGCGCCAGCAGCCTGGGGCCGATAAATGAAAAACTGTTTTTT	CASSLGPINEKLFF
NA	TRBV3-1/TRBV3-2	TRBJ1-5	NA	TGTGCCAGCAGCCAAGGGGGAAGTCAGCCCCAGCATTTT	CASSQGGSQPQHF
NA	TRBV28	TRBJ2-1	NA	TGTGCCAGCAGTTACATCACCGTAAATGAGCAGTTCTTC	CASSYITVNEQFF
NA	TRBV6-5	TRBJ1-3	NA	TGTGCCAGCAACCCCCAGGCGGGGGGAAACACCATATATTTT	CASNPQAGGNTIYF
NA	TRBV6-5	TRBJ1-5	NA	TGTGCCAGCAGCCGGGGGCGAGGCAGGGGCGAGCCCCAGCATTTT	CASSRGRGRGEPQHF
NA	TRBV28	TRBJ1-2	NA	TGTGCCAGCAGGCCCGGGGGTACCTATGGCTACACCTTC	CASRPGGTYGYTF
once	TRBV7-2	TRBJ1-4	NA	TGTGCCAGCAGCTTCGGGCGGGGAGAAAAACTGTTTTTT	CASSFGRGEKLFF
NA	TRBV19	TRBJ2-6	NA	TGTGCCAGTAACTGGGATTCCTCTGGGGCCAACGTCCTGACTTTC	CASNWDSSGANVLTF
NA	TRBV2	TRBJ1-4	NA	TGTGCCAGCATAGGAGGGCGCGGAGAAAAACTGTTTTTT	CASIGGRGEKLFF